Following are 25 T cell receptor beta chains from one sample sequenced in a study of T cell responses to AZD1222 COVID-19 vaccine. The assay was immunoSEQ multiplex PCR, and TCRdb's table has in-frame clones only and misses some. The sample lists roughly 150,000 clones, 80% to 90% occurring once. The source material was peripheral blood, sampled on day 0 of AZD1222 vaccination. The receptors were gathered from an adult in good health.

The CDR3 loop reads CASSLERQRNSPLHF. For the CDR3, the DNA is TGTGCCAGCAGCTTAGAGCGACAGCGGAATTCACCCCTCCACTTT. This chain joins TRBV11-2 and TRBJ1-6, with D possibly matching TRBD1 (5 bases). CDR1 and CDR2 (germline): SGHAT, FQNNGV. The CDR3 is made up of 15 amino acids. V was clipped by 0 bases and J by 7 bases, with 10 bases between them.

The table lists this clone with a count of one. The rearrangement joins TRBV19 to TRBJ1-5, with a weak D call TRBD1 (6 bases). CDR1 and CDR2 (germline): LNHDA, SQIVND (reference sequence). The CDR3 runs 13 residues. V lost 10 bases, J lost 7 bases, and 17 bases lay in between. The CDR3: CATTKQGNQPQHF. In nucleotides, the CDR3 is TGTGCCACCACGAAACAGGGTAACCAGCCCCAGCATTTT.

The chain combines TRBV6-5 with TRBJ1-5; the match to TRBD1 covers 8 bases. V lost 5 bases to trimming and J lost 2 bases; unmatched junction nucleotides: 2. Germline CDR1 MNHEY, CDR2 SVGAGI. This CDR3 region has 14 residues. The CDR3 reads CASSLTGGNQPQHF. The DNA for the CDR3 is TGTGCCAGCAGTCTGACAGGGGGCAATCAGCCCCAGCATTTT.

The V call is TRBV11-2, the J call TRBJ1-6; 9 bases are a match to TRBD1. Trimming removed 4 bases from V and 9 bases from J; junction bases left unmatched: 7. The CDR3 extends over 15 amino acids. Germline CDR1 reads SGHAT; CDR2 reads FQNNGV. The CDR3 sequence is CASSWEDRGSSPLHF. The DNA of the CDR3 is TGTGCCAGCAGCTGGGAGGACAGGGGTTCTTCACCCCTCCACTTT.

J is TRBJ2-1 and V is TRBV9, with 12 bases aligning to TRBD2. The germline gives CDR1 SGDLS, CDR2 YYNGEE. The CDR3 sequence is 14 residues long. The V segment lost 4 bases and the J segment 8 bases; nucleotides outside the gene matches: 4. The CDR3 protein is CASSRGLAGHEQFF. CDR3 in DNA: TGTGCCAGCAGCCGGGGACTAGCGGGCCATGAGCAGTTCTTC.

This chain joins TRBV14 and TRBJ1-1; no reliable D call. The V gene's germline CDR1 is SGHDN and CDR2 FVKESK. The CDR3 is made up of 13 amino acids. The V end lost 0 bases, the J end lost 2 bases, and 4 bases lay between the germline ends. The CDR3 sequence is CASSQDYNTEAFF. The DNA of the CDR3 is TGTGCCAGCAGCCAAGACTATAACACTGAAGCTTTCTTT.

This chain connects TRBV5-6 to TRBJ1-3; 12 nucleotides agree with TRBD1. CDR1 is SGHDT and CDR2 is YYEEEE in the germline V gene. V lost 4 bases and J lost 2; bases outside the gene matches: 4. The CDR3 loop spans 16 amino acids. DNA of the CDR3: TGTGCCAGCAGCCTGGGACAGGGGGCGCCTGGAAACACCATATATTTT. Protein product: CASSLGQGAPGNTIYF.

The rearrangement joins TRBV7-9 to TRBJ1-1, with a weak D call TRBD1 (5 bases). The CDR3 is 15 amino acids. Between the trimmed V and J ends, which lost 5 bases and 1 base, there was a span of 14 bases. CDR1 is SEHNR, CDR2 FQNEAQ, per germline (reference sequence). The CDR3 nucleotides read TGTGCCAGCAGCCCATACGTTGGGGGGAACACTGAAGCTTTCTTT. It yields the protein CASSPYVGGNTEAFF. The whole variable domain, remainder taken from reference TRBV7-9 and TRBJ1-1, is DTGVSQNPRHKITKRGQNVTFRCDPISEHNRLYWYRQTLGQGPEFLTYFQNEAQLEKSRLLSDRFSAERPKGSFSTLEIQRTEQGDSAMYLCASSPYVGGNTEAFFGQGTRLTVV.

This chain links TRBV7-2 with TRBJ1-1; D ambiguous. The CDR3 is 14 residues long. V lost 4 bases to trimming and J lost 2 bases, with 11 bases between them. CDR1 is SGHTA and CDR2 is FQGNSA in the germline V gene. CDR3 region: CASSSRIANTEAFF. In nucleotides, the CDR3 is TGTGCCAGCAGCTCAAGGATAGCCAACACTGAAGCTTTCTTT. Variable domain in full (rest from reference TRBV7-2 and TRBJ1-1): GAGVSQSPSNKVTEKGKDVELRCDPISGHTALYWYRQSLGQGLEFLIYFQGNSAPDKSGLPSDRFSAERTGGSVSTLTIQRTQQEDSAVYLCASSSRIANTEAFFGQGTRLTVV.

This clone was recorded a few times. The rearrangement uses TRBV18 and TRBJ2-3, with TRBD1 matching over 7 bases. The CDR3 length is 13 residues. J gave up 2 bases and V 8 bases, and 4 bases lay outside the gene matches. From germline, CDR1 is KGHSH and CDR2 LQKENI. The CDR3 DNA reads TGTGCCAGCCCGACAGGGACCACAGATACGCAGTATTTT. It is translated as CASPTGTTDTQYF. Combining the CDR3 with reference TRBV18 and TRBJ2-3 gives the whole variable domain NAGVMQNPRHLVRRRGQEARLRCSPMKGHSHVYWYRQLPEEGLKFMVYLQKENIIDESGMPKERFSAEFPKEGPSILRIQQVVRGDSAAYFCASPTGTTDTQYFGPGTRLTVL.

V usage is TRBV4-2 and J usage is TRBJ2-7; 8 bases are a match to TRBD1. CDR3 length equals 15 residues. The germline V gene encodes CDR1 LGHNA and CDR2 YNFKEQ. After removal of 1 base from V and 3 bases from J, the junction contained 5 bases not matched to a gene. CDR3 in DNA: TGTGCCAGCAGCCAAGGAGGGACAGGCGGCTACGAGCAGTACTTC. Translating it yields CASSQGGTGGYEQYF.

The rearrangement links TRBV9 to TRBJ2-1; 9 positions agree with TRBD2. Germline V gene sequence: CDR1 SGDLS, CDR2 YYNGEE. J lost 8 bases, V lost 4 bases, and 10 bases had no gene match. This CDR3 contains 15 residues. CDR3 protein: CASSPRLAVGDEQFF. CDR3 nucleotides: TGTGCCAGCAGCCCCCGACTAGCGGTGGGAGATGAGCAGTTCTTC.

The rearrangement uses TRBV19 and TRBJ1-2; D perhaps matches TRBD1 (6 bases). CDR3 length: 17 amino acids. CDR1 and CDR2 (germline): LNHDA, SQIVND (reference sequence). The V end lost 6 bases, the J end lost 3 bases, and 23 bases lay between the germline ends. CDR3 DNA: TGTGCCAGTAGACCGACCAGGGGCCGGGAGACAGACTATGGCTACACCTTC. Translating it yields CASRPTRGRETDYGYTF.

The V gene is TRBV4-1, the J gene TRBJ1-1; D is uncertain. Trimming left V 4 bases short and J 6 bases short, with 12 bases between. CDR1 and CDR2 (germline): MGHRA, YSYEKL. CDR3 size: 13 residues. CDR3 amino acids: CASSPTPGSEAFF. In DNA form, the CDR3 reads TGCGCCAGCAGCCCAACACCGGGTTCTGAAGCTTTCTTT.

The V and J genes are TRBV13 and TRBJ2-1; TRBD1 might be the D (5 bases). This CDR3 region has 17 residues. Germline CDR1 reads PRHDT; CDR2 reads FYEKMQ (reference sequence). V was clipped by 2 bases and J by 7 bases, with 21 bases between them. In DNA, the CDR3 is TGTGCCAGCAGCTTAAGGGCGCGAACAGGTCTGGCGAATGAGCAGTTCTTC. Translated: CASSLRARTGLANEQFF.

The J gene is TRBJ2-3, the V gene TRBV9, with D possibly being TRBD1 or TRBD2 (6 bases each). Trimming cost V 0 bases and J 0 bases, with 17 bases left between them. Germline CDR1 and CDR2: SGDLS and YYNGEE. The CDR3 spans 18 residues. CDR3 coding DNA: TGTGCCAGCAGCGTAGCCCGCGGGACACCAAATAGCACAGATACGCAGTATTTT. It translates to CASSVARGTPNSTDTQYF.

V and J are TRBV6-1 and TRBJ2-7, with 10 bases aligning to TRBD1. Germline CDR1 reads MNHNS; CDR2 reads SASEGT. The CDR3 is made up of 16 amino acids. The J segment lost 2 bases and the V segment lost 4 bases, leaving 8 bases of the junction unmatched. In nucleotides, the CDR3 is TGTGCCAGCAGTGCAGCTCTAGGGACAGGGGCCTACGAGCAGTACTTC. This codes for CASSAALGTGAYEQYF.

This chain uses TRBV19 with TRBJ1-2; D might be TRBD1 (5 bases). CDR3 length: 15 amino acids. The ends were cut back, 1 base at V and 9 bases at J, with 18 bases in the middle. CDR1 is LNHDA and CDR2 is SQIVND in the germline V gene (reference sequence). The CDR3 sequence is CASSIVLRQGGSYTF. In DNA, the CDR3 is TGTGCCAGTAGTATAGTTTTACGGCAGGGCGGAAGCTACACCTTC. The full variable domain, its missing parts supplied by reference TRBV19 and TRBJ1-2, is DGGITQSPKYLFRKEGQNVTLSCEQNLNHDAMYWYRQDPGQGLRLIYYSQIVNDFQKGDIAEGYSVSREKKESFPLTVTSAQKNPTAFYLCASSIVLRQGGSYTFGSGTRLTVV.

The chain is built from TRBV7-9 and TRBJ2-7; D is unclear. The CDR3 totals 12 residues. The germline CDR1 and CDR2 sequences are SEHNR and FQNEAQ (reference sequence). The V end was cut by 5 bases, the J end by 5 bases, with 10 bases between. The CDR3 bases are TGTGCCAGCAGCCCCCCAGGTAACGAGCAGTACTTC. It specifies CASSPPGNEQYF. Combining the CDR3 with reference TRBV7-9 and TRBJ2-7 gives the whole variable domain DTGVSQNPRHKITKRGQNVTFRCDPISEHNRLYWYRQTLGQGPEFLTYFQNEAQLEKSRLLSDRFSAERPKGSFSTLEIQRTEQGDSAMYLCASSPPGNEQYFGPGTRLTVT.

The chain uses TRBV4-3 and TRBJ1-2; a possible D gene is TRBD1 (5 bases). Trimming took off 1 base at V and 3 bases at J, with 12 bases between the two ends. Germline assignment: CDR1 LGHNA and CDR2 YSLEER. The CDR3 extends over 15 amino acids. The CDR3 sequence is CASSQVHRSDYGYTF. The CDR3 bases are TGCGCCAGCAGCCAAGTTCACAGGTCGGACTATGGCTACACCTTC.

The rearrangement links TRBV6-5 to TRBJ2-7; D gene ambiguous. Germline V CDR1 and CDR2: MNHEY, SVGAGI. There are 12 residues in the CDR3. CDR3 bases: TGTGCTACCCGGGCTATCCCCTACGAGCAGTACTTC. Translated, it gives CATRAIPYEQYF.

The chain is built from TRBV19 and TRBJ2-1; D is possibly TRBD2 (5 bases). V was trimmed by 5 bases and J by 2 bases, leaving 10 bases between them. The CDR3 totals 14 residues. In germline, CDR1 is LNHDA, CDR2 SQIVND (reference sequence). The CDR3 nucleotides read TGTGCCAGTAGTGGCGGGCGCGCCTACAATGAGCAGTTCTTC. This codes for CASSGGRAYNEQFF.

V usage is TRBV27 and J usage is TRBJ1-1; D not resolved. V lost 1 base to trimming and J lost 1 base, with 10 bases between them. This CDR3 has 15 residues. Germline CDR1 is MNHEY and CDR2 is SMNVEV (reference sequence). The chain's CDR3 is CASSLLASRNTEAFF. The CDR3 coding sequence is TGTGCCAGCAGTTTATTGGCCAGCAGGAACACTGAAGCTTTCTTT.

The CDR3 region is CASSSLFGEVFDGYTF. The CDR3 bases are TGTGCCAGCAGTAGCCTCTTCGGTGAAGTTTTTGATGGCTACACCTTC. V is TRBV27 and J is TRBJ1-2; D call uncertain. V was cut by 5 bases and J by 6 bases, with 22 bases left in between. The CDR3 extends over 16 amino acids. CDR1 is MNHEY and CDR2 is SMNVEV in the germline V gene (reference sequence).

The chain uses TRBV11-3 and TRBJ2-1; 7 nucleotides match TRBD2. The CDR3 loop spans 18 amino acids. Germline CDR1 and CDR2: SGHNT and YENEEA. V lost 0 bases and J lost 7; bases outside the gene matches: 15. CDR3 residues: CASSLDFQRSSGGNEQFF. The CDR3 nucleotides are TGTGCCAGCAGCTTAGATTTTCAACGGTCCTCCGGGGGGAATGAGCAGTTCTTC.